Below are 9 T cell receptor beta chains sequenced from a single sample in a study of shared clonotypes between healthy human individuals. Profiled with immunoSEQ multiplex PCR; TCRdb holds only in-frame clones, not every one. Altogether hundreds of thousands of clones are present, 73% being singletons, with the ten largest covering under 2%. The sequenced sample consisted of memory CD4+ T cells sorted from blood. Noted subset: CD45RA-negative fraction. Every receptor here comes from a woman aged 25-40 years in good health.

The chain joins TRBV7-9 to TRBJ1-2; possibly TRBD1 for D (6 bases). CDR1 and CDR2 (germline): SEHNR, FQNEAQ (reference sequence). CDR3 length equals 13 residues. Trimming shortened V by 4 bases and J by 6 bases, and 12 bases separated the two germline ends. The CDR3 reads CASSSRGRDGYTF. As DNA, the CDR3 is TGTGCCAGCAGCTCCAGGGGTCGTGATGGCTACACCTTC. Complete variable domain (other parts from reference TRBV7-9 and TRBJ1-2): DTGVSQNPRHKITKRGQNVTFRCDPISEHNRLYWYRQTLGQGPEFLTYFQNEAQLEKSRLLSDRFSAERPKGSFSTLEIQRTEQGDSAMYLCASSSRGRDGYTFGSGTRLTVV.

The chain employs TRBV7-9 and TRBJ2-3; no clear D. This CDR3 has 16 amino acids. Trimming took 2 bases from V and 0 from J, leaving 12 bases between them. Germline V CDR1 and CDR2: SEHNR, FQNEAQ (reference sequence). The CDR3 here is CASSLILGPSTDTQYF. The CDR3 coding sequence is TGTGCCAGCAGCTTAATTCTGGGCCCTAGCACAGATACGCAGTATTTT.

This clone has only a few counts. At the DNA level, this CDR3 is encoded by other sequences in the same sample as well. The CDR3, as DNA: TGTGCCAGCAGTCGGACAGGGGGCACCGGGGAGCTGTTTTTT. Amino acids: CASSRTGGTGELFF. The J gene is TRBJ2-2, the V gene TRBV6-5; 10 bases line up with TRBD1. The junction had 1 base not matched to a gene; V was cut back by 5 bases and J by 4 bases. The length of the CDR3 is 14 residues. Germline-derived CDR1 and CDR2 are MNHEY and SVGAGI.

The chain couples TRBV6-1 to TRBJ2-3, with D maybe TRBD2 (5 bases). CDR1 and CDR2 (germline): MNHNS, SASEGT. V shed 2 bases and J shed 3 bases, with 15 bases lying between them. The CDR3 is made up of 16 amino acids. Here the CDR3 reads CASSETARGTTDTQYF. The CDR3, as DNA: TGTGCCAGCAGTGAAACCGCCCGGGGAACAACAGATACGCAGTATTTT.

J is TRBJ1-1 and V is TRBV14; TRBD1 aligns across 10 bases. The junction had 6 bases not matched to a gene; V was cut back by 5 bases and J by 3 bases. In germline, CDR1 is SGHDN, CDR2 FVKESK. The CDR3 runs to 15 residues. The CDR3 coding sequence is TGTGCCAGCAGCATAGACAGGGGGCAGTACACTGAAGCTTTCTTT. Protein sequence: CASSIDRGQYTEAFF.

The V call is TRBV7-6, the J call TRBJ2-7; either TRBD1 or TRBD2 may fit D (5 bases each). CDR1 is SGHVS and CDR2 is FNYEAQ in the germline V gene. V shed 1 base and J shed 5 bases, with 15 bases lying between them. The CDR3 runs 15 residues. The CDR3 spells CASSLEAGANDEQYF. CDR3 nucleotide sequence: TGTGCCAGCAGCTTAGAGGCCGGGGCTAACGACGAGCAGTACTTC.

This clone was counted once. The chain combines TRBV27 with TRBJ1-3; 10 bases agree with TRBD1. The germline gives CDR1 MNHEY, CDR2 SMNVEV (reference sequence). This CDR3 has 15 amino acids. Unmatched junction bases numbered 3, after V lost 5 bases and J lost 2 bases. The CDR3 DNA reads TGTGCCAGCAGTATGACAGGGGGCCCTGGAAACACCATATATTTT. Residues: CASSMTGGPGNTIYF.

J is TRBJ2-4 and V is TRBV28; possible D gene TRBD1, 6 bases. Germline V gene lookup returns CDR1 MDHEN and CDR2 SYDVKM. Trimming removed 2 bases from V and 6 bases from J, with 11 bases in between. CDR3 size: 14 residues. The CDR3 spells CASSLRRGTNIQYF. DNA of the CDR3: TGTGCCAGCAGTTTACGCAGGGGAACAAACATTCAGTACTTC.

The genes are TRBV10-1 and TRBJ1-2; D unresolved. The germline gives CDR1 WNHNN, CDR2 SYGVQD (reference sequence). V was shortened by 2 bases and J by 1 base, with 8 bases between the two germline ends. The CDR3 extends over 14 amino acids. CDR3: CASSENRLNYGYTF. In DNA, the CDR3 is TGCGCCAGCAGTGAGAATCGACTTAACTATGGCTACACCTTC.